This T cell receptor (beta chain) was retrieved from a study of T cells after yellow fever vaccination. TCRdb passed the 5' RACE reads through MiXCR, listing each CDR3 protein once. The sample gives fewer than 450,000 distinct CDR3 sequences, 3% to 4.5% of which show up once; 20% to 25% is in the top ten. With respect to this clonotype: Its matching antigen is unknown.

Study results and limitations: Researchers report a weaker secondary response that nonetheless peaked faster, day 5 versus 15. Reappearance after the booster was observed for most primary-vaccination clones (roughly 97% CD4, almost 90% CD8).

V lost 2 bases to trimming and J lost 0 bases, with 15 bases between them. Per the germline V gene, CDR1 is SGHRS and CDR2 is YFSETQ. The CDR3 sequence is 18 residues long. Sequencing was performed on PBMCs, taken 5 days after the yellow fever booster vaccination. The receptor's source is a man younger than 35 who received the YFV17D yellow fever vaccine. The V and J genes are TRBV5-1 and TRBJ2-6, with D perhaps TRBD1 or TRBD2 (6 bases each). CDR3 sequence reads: CASSFQAGQSSGANVLTF. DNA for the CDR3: TGCGCCAGCAGCTTCCAGGCGGGACAAAGCTCTGGGGCCAACGTCCTGACTTTC.